This T cell receptor (beta chain) stems from a study of T cells in Graves' hyperthyroidism and ophthalmopathy (dated 2019 in TCRdb). Looking at the study overall: TCR V-J signatures able to tell the groups apart were searched for in a discovery cohort of 100 patients, of whom fewer than 45 had Graves' ophthalmopathy and around 58 had stable Graves' hyperthyroidism. The 95 to 100 discovery patients were randomly divided into training and test sets at a 7:3 ratio. Following sampling, methimazole starting at 30 mg daily was given to hyperthyroidism patients, and high-dose intravenous methylprednisolone was given to ophthalmopathy patients. In addition, the study compared T-cell repertoires in thyroid tissue and in blood from roughly six Graves' hyperthyroidism patients. Prospective prediction of ophthalmopathy was tested in an independent validation cohort of approximately 18 hyperthyroidism patients and roughly 16 patients who later progressed to ophthalmopathy. According to the paper, TCR Vbeta CDR3 sequencing was carried out on about 140 peripheral blood samples, which came from approximately 41 ophthalmopathy, 70 to 80 hyperthyroidism and approximately 17 progressor patients. Results the study describes overall, beyond this receptor: Sample size was not statistically predetermined, and investigators were not blinded to group allocation. During validation, the model predicted progression to ophthalmopathy a median of roughly six months ahead of onset, with around 65% sensitivity and 72% to 85% specificity. In cross-validation, a model built on a 13 V-J signature told ophthalmopathy apart from stable hyperthyroidism with approximately 90% sensitivity and about 81% specificity, and in testing the same model reached 80%/75%. Most expanded thyroid clonotypes (frequency above 0.001) were also detected in blood, suggesting blood repertoires may reflect thyroid immune responses.

Amplification of TCR beta CDR3 regions was carried out from RNA transcripts. For the first round of RT-PCR on the TCR CDR3, the HTBI primer set was used together with the Qiagen OneStep RT-PCR kit. The libraries were constructed in a second round of multiplex PCR and then size-selected and purified. Sequencing of the libraries was done on an Illumina HiSeq2000 using paired-end 100 bp reads. For the original study's pipeline: Raw data were processed with SOAPnuke, discarding reads with adapters, uncalled bases, mean Phred below 15, or no exact constant-primer or identifier match. High-quality paired reads were merged using COPE v1.2.5, and each unique nucleotide sequence was defined as a clonotype. MiTCR v1.1 was used to align clonotypes to the IMGT TRBV, TRBD and TRBJ reference segments. Analysis was restricted to V-J combinations with a frequency above 0.0001, which covered roughly 99% of repertoires. The TCS score was defined as the ratio of F50 (clonal expansion) to E x V (chaos), calculated using BLOSUM62-based TCRdist between CDR3 peptides within each V-J. Welch's t-statistics and random forest reduced 500 to 650 V-J features to roughly 13, which were used in a naive Bayes classifier (R e1071). TCRdb took the public reads, trimmed them with fastp at Q25, ran MiXCR for clone calling and kept in-frame beta chains. A single entry per CDR3 protein holds the most common genes and DNA from its merged rows. The V and J calls reflect TCRdb's pipeline rather than the authors' work. Recorded for this sample are a few hundred thousand distinct CDR3 sequences; 35% to 55% of them occurred a single time. In total, the top ten clones hold roughly 8.2% of the sample.

On this clonotype itself: Its antigen remains unidentified. One base away there is no much larger clone; base qualities are not given.

Graves' hyperthyroidism was defined as stable when no progression to ophthalmopathy occurred over 18 months of follow-up. The hyperthyroidism patients were between 18 and 65 years old and newly diagnosed, with a disease duration of less than 2 months. Patients with uncontrolled infections, other autoimmune diseases, pregnancy or lactation were excluded. Diagnoses relied on clinical symptoms, serum thyroxine and TRAb, thyroid ultrasound and orbital computed tomography. Total RNA was extracted using Trizol reagent, and RNA quality was assessed on an Agilent 2100 Bioanalyzer. According to the germline V gene (reference sequence), CDR1 reads DFQATT and CDR2 reads SNEGSKA. V lost 2 bases and J lost 6 bases; the stretch between them is 13 bases long. The CDR3 sequence holds 13 residues, the cysteine and phenylalanine included. The CDR3 DNA has 39 bases and is translated from base 1.

The chain joins TRBV20-1 to TRBJ1-1; the D segment cannot be called with confidence. The sequenced sample consisted of peripheral blood or thyroid tissue (not recorded which). The sequence derives from a woman between 18 and 29 years old with Graves' hyperthyroidism. Donor details come from another sample of the same person, matched by shared clones. The DNA reads as follows: TGCAGTGCTAGACACAAAAGTAGGCCTGAAGCTTTCTTT. This gives the protein CSARHKSRPEAFF.